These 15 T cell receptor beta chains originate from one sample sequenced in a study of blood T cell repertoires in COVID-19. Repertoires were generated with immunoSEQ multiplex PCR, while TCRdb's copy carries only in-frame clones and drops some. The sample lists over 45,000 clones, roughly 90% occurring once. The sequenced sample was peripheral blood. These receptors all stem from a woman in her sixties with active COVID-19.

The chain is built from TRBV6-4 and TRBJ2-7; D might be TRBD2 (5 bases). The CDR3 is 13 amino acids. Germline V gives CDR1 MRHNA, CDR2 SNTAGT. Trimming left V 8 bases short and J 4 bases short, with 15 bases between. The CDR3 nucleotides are TGTGCCAGCCTCGCCTCGGGAATATACGAGCAGTACTTC. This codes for CASLASGIYEQYF.

CDR3 residues: CASSQWLGLAADTQYF. DNA of the CDR3: TGCGCCAGCAGCCAATGGCTCGGCCTAGCAGCAGATACGCAGTATTTT. V and J are TRBV4-3 and TRBJ2-3, with D possibly TRBD2 on 5 matching bases. The CDR3 sequence is 16 residues long. Per germline, CDR1 LGHNA and CDR2 YSLEER. V was clipped by 2 bases and J by 4 bases, with 16 bases between them.

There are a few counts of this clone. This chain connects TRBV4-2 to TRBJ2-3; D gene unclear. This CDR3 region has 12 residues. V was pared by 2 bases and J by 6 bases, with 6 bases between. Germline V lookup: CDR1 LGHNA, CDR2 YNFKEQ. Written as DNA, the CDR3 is TGTGCCAGCAGCCAATTTAGTGATACGCAGTATTTT. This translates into CASSQFSDTQYF.

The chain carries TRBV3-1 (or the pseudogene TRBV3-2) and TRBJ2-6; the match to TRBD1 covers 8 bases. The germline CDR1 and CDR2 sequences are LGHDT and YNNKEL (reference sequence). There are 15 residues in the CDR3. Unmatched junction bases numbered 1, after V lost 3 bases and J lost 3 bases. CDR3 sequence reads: CASSQTGVGANVLTF. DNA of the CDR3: TGTGCCAGCAGCCAGACAGGGGTTGGGGCCAACGTCCTGACTTTC.

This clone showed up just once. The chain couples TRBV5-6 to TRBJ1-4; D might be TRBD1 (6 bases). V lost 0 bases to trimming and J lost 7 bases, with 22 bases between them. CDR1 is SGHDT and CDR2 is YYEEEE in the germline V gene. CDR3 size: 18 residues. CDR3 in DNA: TGTGCCAGCAGCTTGGGCCCCGAACGACAGGTTGGGGGTGAAAAACTGTTTTTT. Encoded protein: CASSLGPERQVGGEKLFF. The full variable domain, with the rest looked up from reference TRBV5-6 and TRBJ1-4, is DAGVTQSPTHLIKTRGQQVTLRCSPKSGHDTVSWYQQALGQGPQFIFQYYEEEERQRGNFPDRFSGHQFPNYSSELNVNALLLGDSALYLCASSLGPERQVGGEKLFFGSGTQLSVL.

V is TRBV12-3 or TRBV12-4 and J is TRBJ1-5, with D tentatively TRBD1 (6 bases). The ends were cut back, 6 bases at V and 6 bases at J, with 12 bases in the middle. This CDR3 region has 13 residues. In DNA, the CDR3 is TGTGCCAGCAGCTTACAGGGAAGTCAGCCCCAGCATTTT. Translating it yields CASSLQGSQPQHF.

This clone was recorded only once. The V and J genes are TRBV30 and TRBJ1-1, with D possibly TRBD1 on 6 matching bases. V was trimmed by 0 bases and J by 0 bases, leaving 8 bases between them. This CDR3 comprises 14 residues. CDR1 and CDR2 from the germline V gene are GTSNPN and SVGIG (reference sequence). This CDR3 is CAWSVHRVNTEAFF. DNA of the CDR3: TGTGCCTGGAGTGTACACAGGGTGAACACTGAAGCTTTCTTT.

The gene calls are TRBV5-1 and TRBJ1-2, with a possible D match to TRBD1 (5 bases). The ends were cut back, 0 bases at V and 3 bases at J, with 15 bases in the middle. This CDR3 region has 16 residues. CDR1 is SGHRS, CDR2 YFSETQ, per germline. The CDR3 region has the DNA TGCGCCAGCAGCTTGGAAAGGGGTCACCAACACTATGGCTACACCTTC. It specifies CASSLERGHQHYGYTF.

Written as DNA, the CDR3 is TGTGCCAGCAGCCAGCAGGGGGCGAACTACGAGCAGTACTTC. It codes for CASSQQGANYEQYF. V usage is TRBV3-1 (or the pseudogene TRBV3-2) and J usage is TRBJ2-7; TRBD1 aligns across 8 bases. V was clipped by 3 bases and J by 3 bases; unmatched bases: 4. This CDR3 comprises 14 residues. CDR1 and CDR2 from the germline V gene are LGHDT and YNNKEL (reference sequence).

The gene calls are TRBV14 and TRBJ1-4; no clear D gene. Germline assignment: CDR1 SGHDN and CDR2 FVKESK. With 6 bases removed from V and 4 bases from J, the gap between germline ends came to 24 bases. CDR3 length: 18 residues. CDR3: CASRNLTVGLAFNEKLFF. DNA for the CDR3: TGTGCCAGCAGAAACCTCACAGTCGGCTTGGCCTTTAATGAAAAACTGTTTTTT.

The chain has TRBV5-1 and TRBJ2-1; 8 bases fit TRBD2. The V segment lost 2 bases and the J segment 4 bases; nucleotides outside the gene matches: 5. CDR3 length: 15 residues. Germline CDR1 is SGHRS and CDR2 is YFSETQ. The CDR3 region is CASSLRLASYNEQFF. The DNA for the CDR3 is TGCGCCAGCAGCTTAAGACTAGCGTCTTACAATGAGCAGTTCTTC.

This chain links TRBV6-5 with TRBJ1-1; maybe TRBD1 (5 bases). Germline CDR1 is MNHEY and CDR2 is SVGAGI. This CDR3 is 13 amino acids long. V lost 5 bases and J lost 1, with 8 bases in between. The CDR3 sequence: CASSITGNTEAFF. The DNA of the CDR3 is TGTGCCAGCAGTATTACAGGGAACACTGAAGCTTTCTTT.

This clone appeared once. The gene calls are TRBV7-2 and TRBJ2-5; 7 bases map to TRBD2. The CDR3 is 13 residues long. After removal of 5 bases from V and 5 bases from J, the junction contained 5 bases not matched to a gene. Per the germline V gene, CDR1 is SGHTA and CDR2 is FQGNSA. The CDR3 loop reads CASSPGLSETQYF. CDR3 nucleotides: TGTGCCAGCAGCCCGGGACTATCGGAGACCCAGTACTTC.

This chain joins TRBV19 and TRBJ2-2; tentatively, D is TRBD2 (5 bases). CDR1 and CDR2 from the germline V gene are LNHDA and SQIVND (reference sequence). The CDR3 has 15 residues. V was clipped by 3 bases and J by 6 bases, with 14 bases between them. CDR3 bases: TGTGCCAGTAGTATGAGCCCGGGGTGGGCCGGGGAGCTGTTTTTT. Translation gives CASSMSPGWAGELFF.

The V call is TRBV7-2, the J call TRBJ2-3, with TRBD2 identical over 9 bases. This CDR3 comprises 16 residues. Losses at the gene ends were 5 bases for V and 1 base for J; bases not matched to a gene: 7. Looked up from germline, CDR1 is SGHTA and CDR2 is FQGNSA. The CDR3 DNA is TGTGCCAGCAGCCCCCTAGCGGGGAGGGGCACAGATACGCAGTATTTT. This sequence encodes CASSPLAGRGTDTQYF.